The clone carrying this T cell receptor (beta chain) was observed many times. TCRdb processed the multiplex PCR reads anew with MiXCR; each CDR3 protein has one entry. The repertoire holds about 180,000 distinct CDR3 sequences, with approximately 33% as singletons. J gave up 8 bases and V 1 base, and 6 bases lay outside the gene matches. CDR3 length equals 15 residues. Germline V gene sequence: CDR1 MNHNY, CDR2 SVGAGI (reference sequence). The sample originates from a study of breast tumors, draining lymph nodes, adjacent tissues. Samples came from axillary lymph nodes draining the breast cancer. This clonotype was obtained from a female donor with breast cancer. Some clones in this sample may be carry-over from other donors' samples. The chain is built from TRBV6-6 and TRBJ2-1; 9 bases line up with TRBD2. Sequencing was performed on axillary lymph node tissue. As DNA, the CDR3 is TGTGCCAGCAGTTACTTGACTAGCGGTCGTCATGAGCAGTTCTTC. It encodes CASSYLTSGRHEQFF.